This TCR beta chain was sequenced in a study of T cells in Graves' hyperthyroidism and ophthalmopathy. TCR beta CDR3 region amplification was performed from RNA transcripts. First-round RT-PCR targeting the TCR CDR3 was performed with the HTBI primer set. TCRdb reprocessed the multiplex PCR reads with MiXCR, giving one entry per CDR3 protein. The table includes 250,000 to 300,000 distinct CDR3 sequences, about 14% detected once. On this clonotype itself: One base away lies a much larger clone, so this may be a sequencing read error.

The clonotype originates from a woman younger than 45 with Graves' hyperthyroidism that later progressed to Graves' ophthalmopathy. Specimen: blood.

CDR3 in DNA: TGTGCCACCAGCTCGGACTTGGAGGGGGGAAACACCGGGGAGCTGTTTTTT. Translating it yields CATSSDLEGGNTGELFF. The chain carries TRBV15 and TRBJ2-2; possibly TRBD1 or TRBD2 for D (6 bases each). Germline CDR1 reads LNHNV; CDR2 reads YYDKDF (reference sequence). The germline V and J ends were trimmed by 5 bases and 2 bases, with 18 bases remaining between them. The CDR3 spans 17 residues.